Listed below are T cell receptor beta chains from one sample, sequenced in a study of blood T cell repertoires in COVID-19. Sequenced by immunoSEQ multiplex PCR; TCRdb stores in-frame clones only, minus some. This table holds some 140,000 clones, 79% found once. Input material: peripheral blood. These receptors were obtained from a man between 60 and 75 years old with acute or convalescent COVID-19. Both conserved end residues are part of each CDR3. A D gene is named only where the DNA matches it firmly. Some rows have no size entry. The others give once, few or many, or a class for an expanded clone.

size,V,D,J,DNA,CDR3
few,TRBV15,TRBD2,TRBJ2-1,TGTGCCACCAGCGCAGGCGGGACTAGCGGGATTGCTGAGCAGTTCTTC,CATSAGGTSGIAEQFF
NA,TRBV5-1,TRBD2,TRBJ2-3,TGCGCCAGCAGCTGGATGGGGGGAGGGAAAGATACGCAGTATTTT,CASSWMGGGKDTQYF
once,TRBV28,TRBD2,TRBJ2-2,TGTGCCAGCACCGGACTAGCGGGGAACACCGGGGAGCTGTTTTTT,CASTGLAGNTGELFF
NA,TRBV3-1/TRBV3-2,TRBD1,TRBJ1-1,TGTGCCAGCAGCCGTATATTACAGGGGGTGAACACTGAAGCTTTCTTT,CASSRILQGVNTEAFF
NA,TRBV30,TRBD2,TRBJ2-7,TGTGCCTGGAGTGTGAGGACTAGCGGGGGATCCTACGAGCAGTACTTC,CAWSVRTSGGSYEQYF
NA,TRBV6-2/TRBV6-3,TRBD2,TRBJ2-3,TGTGCCAGCAGTTACATGTTAGCGGGAGGCCCAGATACGCAGTATTTT,CASSYMLAGGPDTQYF
NA,TRBV5-1,TRBD1,TRBJ1-6,TGCGCCAGCAGCTTGGGACAGGGATATAATTCACCCCTCCACTTT,CASSLGQGYNSPLHF
NA,TRBV6-5,NA,TRBJ1-4,TGTGCCAGCAGCGGAACGGGAAAACTGTTTTTT,CASSGTGKLFF
NA,TRBV18,NA,TRBJ2-7,TGTGCCAGCTCACCTGGCCGGGAGACCCACGAGCAGTACTTC,CASSPGRETHEQYF
NA,TRBV27,TRBD1,TRBJ2-3,TGTGCCAGCAGTTTAAGTGGGGACAGGGGAATAGATACGCAGTATTTT,CASSLSGDRGIDTQYF
NA,TRBV20-1,NA,TRBJ1-6,TGCAGTGCTAGTTATGGAGCAGGGGCCAACCGATCACCCCTCCACTTT,CSASYGAGANRSPLHF
NA,TRBV4-2,TRBD2,TRBJ2-1,TGTGCCAGCAGCCAAGCCCTCCGGACCGGGACTAGCGGGGACGAGCAGTTCTTC,CASSQALRTGTSGDEQFF
once,TRBV5-1,NA,TRBJ1-2,TGCGCCAGCAGCCCCGCCGACAGTATCTATGGCTACACCTTC,CASSPADSIYGYTF
NA,TRBV10-2,NA,TRBJ1-4,TGCGCCAGCAGGGACATGGACAGACTTAATGAAAAACTGTTTTTT,CASRDMDRLNEKLFF
NA,TRBV19,TRBD2,TRBJ2-1,TGTGCCAGTAGTATTATATCAGGCGGGGCGGGAGAATCCCCCGAAGGCTACAATGAGCAGTTCTTC,CASSIISGGAGESPEGYNEQFF
NA,TRBV9,TRBD2,TRBJ2-1,TGTGCCAGCAGCGTAGTTTCTAGCGGACCCTACAATGAGCAGTTCTTC,CASSVVSSGPYNEQFF
once,TRBV29-1,NA,TRBJ1-2,TGCAGCTCCGAAACAGGGCTGGATGGCTACACCTTC,CSSETGLDGYTF
NA,TRBV5-8,TRBD2,TRBJ2-1,TGTGCCAGCAGCTTGGAGGCGGGAGGGCAGTTCTTC,CASSLEAGGQFF
NA,TRBV7-2,TRBD1,TRBJ2-7,TGTGCCAGCAGCCGGACAGGAATTAAAAATTACGAGCAGTACTTC,CASSRTGIKNYEQYF
NA,TRBV18,TRBD1,TRBJ1-6,TGTGCCAGCTCTCCCTCAGGGGGCGCGGAGTCACCCCTCCACTTT,CASSPSGGAESPLHF
once,TRBV7-8,TRBD2,TRBJ2-1,TGTGCCAGCAGCTTTGCCCTAGCGGGAGGCCGGGATGAGCAGTTCTTC,CASSFALAGGRDEQFF
NA,TRBV5-6,TRBD1,TRBJ1-2,TGTGCCAGCGGCGTGGGGACAGGGGTCTATGGCTACACCTTC,CASGVGTGVYGYTF
once,TRBV6-6,NA,TRBJ1-4,TGTGCCAGCAGACCGACACCAACTAATGAAAAACTGTTTTTT,CASRPTPTNEKLFF
NA,TRBV5-1,NA,TRBJ1-1,TGCGCCAGCAGCTTGGCATTGAACACTGAAGCTTTCTTT,CASSLALNTEAFF
NA,TRBV5-6,TRBD1,TRBJ2-6,TGTGCCAGCAGCTTGGTGAGGGGGCTTACTGGGGCCAACGTCCTGACTTTC,CASSLVRGLTGANVLTF
NA,TRBV11-3,NA,TRBJ1-1,TGTGCCAGCAGCTCCCCAGTGGAGGATAAAGCTTTCTTT,CASSSPVEDKAFF
NA,TRBV15,TRBD1,TRBJ2-7,TGTGCCACAAGACAGGGGACAAGGGAGCAGTACTTC,CATRQGTREQYF
NA,TRBV19,TRBD1,TRBJ2-3,TGTGCCAGTAGTATCCGGGACAGGCTCGACACAGATACGCAGTATTTT,CASSIRDRLDTDTQYF
NA,TRBV5-1,TRBD1,TRBJ1-1,TGCGCCAGCAGCTTTCTGCCAGGGGGCTCGGTGACTGAAGCTTTCTTT,CASSFLPGGSVTEAFF
NA,TRBV7-3,TRBD1,TRBJ2-4,TGTGCCAGCAGACCCGGGACAGAAGTAGCCAAAAACATTCAGTACTTC,CASRPGTEVAKNIQYF
once,TRBV11-1,NA,TRBJ1-1,TGTGCCAGCAGCTTAGGCGTCGGAGAGAACACTGAAGCTTTCTTT,CASSLGVGENTEAFF
NA,TRBV19,NA,TRBJ1-1,TGTGCCAGTACAGTGAACACTGAAGCTTTCTTT,CASTVNTEAFF
NA,TRBV7-9,NA,TRBJ1-5,TGTGCCAGCAGGAAAGCAGGGCCCAATCAGCCCCAGCATTTT,CASRKAGPNQPQHF
NA,TRBV2,NA,TRBJ2-5,TGTGCCAGTCGTGTCCGGGAGACCCAGTACTTC,CASRVRETQYF
NA,TRBV4-3,NA,TRBJ2-2,TGCGCCAGCAGCGGGTCTAGCCCCAAAGTCGGGGAGCTGTTTTTT,CASSGSSPKVGELFF
NA,TRBV12-3/TRBV12-4,NA,TRBJ1-5,TGTGCCAGCAGTTTATCGGGTCGGCCCCAGCATTTT,CASSLSGRPQHF
NA,TRBV2,NA,TRBJ1-1,TGTGCCAGCATGCGAGGGGGGGTCGCTGAAGCTTTCTTT,CASMRGGVAEAFF
NA,TRBV5-4,NA,TRBJ1-1,TGTGCCAGCAGCTTGGCGGGGGGTATGAACACTGAAGCTTTCTTT,CASSLAGGMNTEAFF
few,TRBV7-2,TRBD2,TRBJ2-6,TGTGCCAGCAGCTTGGGACTACCTTCTGGGGCCAACGTCCTGACTTTC,CASSLGLPSGANVLTF
NA,TRBV5-5,NA,TRBJ1-1,TGTGCCAGCCCCCCGGGGGGCGGGGACATGAACACTGAAGCTTTCTTT,CASPPGGGDMNTEAFF